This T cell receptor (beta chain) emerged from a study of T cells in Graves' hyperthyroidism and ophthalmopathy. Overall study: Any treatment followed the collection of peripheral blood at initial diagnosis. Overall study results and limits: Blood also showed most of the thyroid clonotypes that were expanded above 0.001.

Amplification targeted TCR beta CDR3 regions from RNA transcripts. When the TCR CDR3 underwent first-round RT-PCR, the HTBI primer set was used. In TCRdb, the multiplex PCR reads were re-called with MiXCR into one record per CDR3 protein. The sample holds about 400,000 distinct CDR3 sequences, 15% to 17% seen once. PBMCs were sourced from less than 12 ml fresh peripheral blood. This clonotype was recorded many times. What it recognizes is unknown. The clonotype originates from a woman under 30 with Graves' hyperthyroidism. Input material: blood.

The CDR3 DNA is TGTGCCACCAGCAGAGAGGGATTAGCGGGAGGAACAGATACGCAGTATTTT. This gives the protein CATSREGLAGGTDTQYF. The genes are TRBV15 and TRBJ2-3, with 10 bases lining up with TRBD2. Germline V lookup: CDR1 LNHNV, CDR2 YYDKDF (reference sequence). V lost 0 bases to trimming and J lost 3 bases; unmatched junction nucleotides: 6. This CDR3 region has 17 residues. The entire variable domain, with the rest obtained from reference TRBV15 and TRBJ2-3, is as follows: DAMVIQNPRYQVTQFGKPVTLSCSQTLNHNVMYWYQQKSSQAPKLLFHYYDKDFNNEADTPDNFQSRRPNTSFCFLDIRSPGLGDTAMYLCATSREGLAGGTDTQYFGPGTRLTVL.